These 20 T cell receptor beta chains share one sample of origin, sequenced in a study of shared clonotypes between healthy human individuals. Naive CD8 cells comprised CD45RO-negative, CCR7-positively selected cells, excluding terminally differentiated effector memory CD45RA+ cells. Repertoires were generated with immunoSEQ multiplex PCR, while TCRdb's copy carries only in-frame clones and drops some. In the table there are hundreds of thousands of clones, about 96% of which are singletons. Sequencing used naive CD8+ T cells sorted from blood. These receptors all come from a woman aged 25 to 39 in good health.

The J gene is TRBJ2-5, the V gene TRBV28, with 8 bases identical to TRBD1. The end of the DNA aligns better with TRBJ2-7, so the J call may be wrong. Per the germline V gene, CDR1 is MDHEN and CDR2 is SYDVKM. The CDR3 consists of 15 residues. The CDR3 nucleotides are TGTGCCAGCATCGCGACAGGGGATGTTACCTACGAGCAGTACTTC. Translated, it gives CASIATGDVTYEQYF.

This chain joins TRBV19 and TRBJ1-2; D not certain. Per germline, CDR1 LNHDA and CDR2 SQIVND (reference sequence). CDR3 length: 11 amino acids. V was pared by 7 bases and J by 4 bases, with 7 bases between. CDR3 DNA sequence: TGTGCCAGTAAGGTCGCCTATGGCTACACCTTC. Amino acids: CASKVAYGYTF.

This chain links TRBV10-2 with TRBJ2-3; D remains ambiguous. Germline CDR1 is WSHSY and CDR2 is SAAADI. This CDR3 spans 13 amino acids. V was shortened by 2 bases and J by 0 bases, with 3 bases between the two germline ends. CDR3 nucleotide sequence: TGCGCCAGCAGTGAGGCCAGCACAGATACGCAGTATTTT. Translated, it gives CASSEASTDTQYF.

The V call is TRBV27, the J call TRBJ2-7; TRBD1 agrees at 7 bases. The CDR3 extends over 15 amino acids. Looked up from germline, CDR1 is MNHEY and CDR2 is SMNVEV (reference sequence). Trimming at V came to 4 bases and at J to 3 bases, leaving 9 bases not matched to a gene. The CDR3 region is CASSYSGTEIYEQYF. The CDR3 region has the DNA TGTGCCAGCAGTTACTCCGGGACAGAGATCTACGAGCAGTACTTC.

The chain uses TRBV6-5 and TRBJ1-1; 9 nucleotides match TRBD1. Germline values: CDR1 MNHEY, CDR2 SVGAGI. V lost 5 bases, J lost 10 bases, and 5 bases stayed unmatched. The CDR3 totals 12 residues. The CDR3 spells CASSPGTGSAFF. In DNA, the CDR3 is TGTGCCAGCAGTCCCGGGACAGGGTCAGCTTTCTTT.

This chain uses TRBV5-4 with TRBJ1-1; a weak D match, TRBD1 (5 bases). Trimming took off 2 bases at V and 7 bases at J, with 12 bases between the two ends. The germline gives CDR1 SGHNT, CDR2 YYREEE (reference sequence). The CDR3 is made up of 13 amino acids. Here the CDR3 reads CASSFEGVGEAFF. The CDR3 DNA reads TGTGCCAGCAGCTTTGAAGGGGTCGGTGAAGCTTTCTTT.

The J gene is TRBJ2-7, the V gene TRBV5-6, with 9 positions matching TRBD2. Germline-derived CDR1 and CDR2 are SGHDT and YYEEEE. J was trimmed by 5 bases and V by 4 bases; bases with no gene match: 10. This CDR3 is 15 amino acids long. For the CDR3, the DNA is TGTGCCAGCAGCGGGGAAGTAGCGGGAGCAAACGAGCAGTACTTC. This encodes CASSGEVAGANEQYF.

For this clone: The same CDR3 also results from other DNA sequences found in this sample. This CDR3 is CASSAGASYEQYF. The CDR3 DNA reads as TGTGCCAGCAGTGCCGGCGCGTCCTACGAGCAGTACTTC. V usage is TRBV2 and J usage is TRBJ2-7; D remains unclear. Germline-derived CDR1 and CDR2 are SNHLY and FYNNEI. Trimming shortened V by 4 bases and J by 1 base, and 8 bases separated the two germline ends. This CDR3 has 13 residues.

The V call is TRBV27, the J call TRBJ2-5; 8 nucleotides match TRBD1. The CDR3 sequence is 14 residues long. Germline V gene sequence: CDR1 MNHEY, CDR2 SMNVEV (reference sequence). V lost 7 bases and J lost 5; bases outside the gene matches: 9. The DNA of the CDR3 is TGTGCCAGCACCGTAACAGGGGGTTTGGAGACCCAGTACTTC. Encoded protein: CASTVTGGLETQYF.

This clone was picked up one time. The chain couples TRBV27 to TRBJ2-2; D is unclear. V was trimmed by 4 bases and J by 5 bases, leaving 5 bases between them. CDR1 MNHEY and CDR2 SMNVEV come from the germline V gene (reference sequence). The CDR3 sequence is 12 residues long. The DNA for the CDR3 is TGTGCCAGCAGTTCCTTGACCGGGGAGCTGTTTTTT. Translating gives CASSSLTGELFF.

In DNA form, the CDR3 reads TGCGCCAGCAGCTTGGCGAACGCCGGGACAGAGTATGAAAAACTGTTTTTT. This sequence encodes CASSLANAGTEYEKLFF. The gene calls are TRBV5-1 and TRBJ1-4; 7 bases align to TRBD1. Germline assignment: CDR1 SGHRS and CDR2 YFSETQ. CDR3 length: 17 residues. V shed 0 bases and J 6 bases; nucleotides not matched to a gene: 11. The full variable domain, with the rest looked up from reference TRBV5-1 and TRBJ1-4, is KAGVTQTPRYLIKTRGQQVTLSCSPISGHRSVSWYQQTPGQGLQFLFEYFSETQRNKGNFPGRFSGRQFSNSRSEMNVSTLELGDSALYLCASSLANAGTEYEKLFFGSGTQLSVL.

This chain links TRBV11-3 with TRBJ1-1; D call uncertain. Trimming took 1 base from V and 1 from J, leaving 4 bases between them. CDR1 SGHNT and CDR2 YENEEA come from the germline V gene. The CDR3 extends over 13 amino acids. The CDR3 sequence: CASSLARNTEAFF. Here the CDR3 DNA reads TGTGCCAGCAGCTTAGCCCGGAACACTGAAGCTTTCTTT.

The V call is TRBV7-8, the J call TRBJ2-7, with D possibly TRBD2 on 5 matching bases. The length of the CDR3 is 13 residues. Trimming removed 5 bases at V and 2 bases at J, with 10 bases between. The germline CDR1 and CDR2 sequences are SGHVS and FQNEAQ. This chain's CDR3 is CASSRSGTYEQYF. For the CDR3, the DNA is TGTGCCAGCAGCCGAAGCGGTACCTACGAGCAGTACTTC.

This clone was found a few times. The chain joins TRBV19 to TRBJ1-1; D unclear. V lost 5 bases and J 1 base, leaving 11 bases between the germline ends. The germline V gene encodes CDR1 LNHDA and CDR2 SQIVND (reference sequence). This CDR3 is built from 14 residues. The CDR3 reads CASSFDMENTEAFF. The DNA of the CDR3 is TGTGCCAGTAGTTTCGACATGGAGAACACTGAAGCTTTCTTT.

J is TRBJ2-1 and V is TRBV6-5; 7 bases fit TRBD1. The trim removed 0 bases at V and 4 bases at J, leaving 6 bases unmatched. Germline assignment: CDR1 MNHEY and CDR2 SVGAGI. The CDR3 has 16 residues. The CDR3 protein is CASSYSTGTVYNEQFF. The DNA for the CDR3 is TGTGCCAGCAGTTACTCGACCGGGACAGTTTACAATGAGCAGTTCTTC.

This clone turned up a few times. The V gene is TRBV30, the J gene TRBJ1-1, with D possibly matching TRBD1 (5 bases). V lost 6 bases, J lost 3 bases, and 17 bases lay in between. The CDR3 has 14 amino acids. Germline loops: CDR1 GTSNPN, CDR2 SVGIG (reference sequence). The CDR3 region has the DNA TGTGCCTGCCACCCGCTGGGGCGGGACACTGAAGCTTTCTTT. It is translated as CACHPLGRDTEAFF. Full variable domain (outside the CDR3, taken from reference TRBV30 and TRBJ1-1): SQTIHQWPATLVQPVGSPLSLECTVEGTSNPNLYWYRQAAGRGLQLLFYSVGIGQISSEVPQNLSASRPQDRQFILSSKKLLLSDSGFYLCACHPLGRDTEAFFGQGTRLTVV.

The chain combines TRBV2 with TRBJ2-7; tentatively, D is TRBD1 (5 bases). CDR1 SNHLY and CDR2 FYNNEI come from the germline V gene. V shed 9 bases and J shed 6 bases, with 21 bases lying between them. CDR3 length: 14 amino acids. As DNA, the CDR3 is TGTGCCAGTACGCGGTTAGCCGCGCAGGGCGAGCAGTACTTC. Translation gives CASTRLAAQGEQYF.

V usage is TRBV27 and J usage is TRBJ2-7; unclear D gene. The V end lost 2 bases, the J end lost 2 bases, and 10 bases lay between the germline ends. Germline V CDR1 and CDR2: MNHEY, SMNVEV (reference sequence). The CDR3 length is 14 residues. CDR3 nucleotide sequence: TGTGCCAGCAGTTTAGGTGCTTATGCCTACGAGCAGTACTTC. Translating gives CASSLGAYAYEQYF.

The rearrangement uses TRBV15 and TRBJ2-7, with TRBD1 matching 7 bases. Germline CDR1 is LNHNV and CDR2 is YYDKDF (reference sequence). V was pared by 5 bases and J by 2 bases, with 6 bases of the junction left unmatched. This CDR3 is 14 amino acids long. The CDR3 DNA reads as TGTGCCACCAGCCCCCGGGACAGAGCCTACGAGCAGTACTTC. This gives the protein CATSPRDRAYEQYF.

V usage is TRBV10-3 and J usage is TRBJ2-1; 9 bases are a match to TRBD1. The germline CDR1 and CDR2 sequences are ENHRY and SYGVKD. V was clipped by 10 bases and J by 8 bases; unmatched bases: 6. This CDR3 contains 12 residues. The CDR3, as DNA: TGTGCCACCCGGGACAGGGTAGATGAGCAGTTCTTC. The encoded protein is CATRDRVDEQFF.